Below, 20 T cell receptor beta chains from the same sample are listed, as sequenced in a study of T cell repertoires in cytomegalovirus infection. These receptors' antigens are unknown. TCRdb analysed the reads with MiXCR anew, one entry per CDR3 protein. The repertoire holds roughly 570,000 distinct CDR3 sequences, with over 35% as singletons. Sample: cultured PBMCs, taken from culture after CMV antigen stimulation. These receptor sequences come from a human donor in good health (CMV status not recorded). Some clones in this sample may be carry-over from other donors' samples.

This clonotype came up many times. The CDR3 region has the DNA TGTGCCAGCAGCCCTAGCGGCTACGAGCAGTACTTC. It codes for CASSPSGYEQYF. The chain joins TRBV7-2 to TRBJ2-7, with TRBD2 identical over 7 bases. J was trimmed by 3 bases and V by 5 bases; bases with no gene match: 1. The germline gives CDR1 SGHTA, CDR2 FQGNSA. This CDR3 is built from 12 residues. Using reference TRBV7-2 and TRBJ2-7 for the parts outside the CDR3, the full variable domain is GAGVSQSPSNKVTEKGKDVELRCDPISGHTALYWYRQSLGQGLEFLIYFQGNSAPDKSGLPSDRFSAERTGGSVSTLTIQRTQQEDSAVYLCASSPSGYEQYFGPGTRLTVT.

To note about this clonotype: The junction shows a germline mismatch at one end, possibly a read error. The chain recombines TRBV20-1 with TRBJ2-7, with D possibly TRBD1 on 6 matching bases. This CDR3 has 13 amino acids. CDR1 DFQATT and CDR2 SNEGSKA come from the germline V gene (reference sequence). The CDR3 spells CSAGQFPNYEQYF. CDR3 nucleotides: TGCAGTGCAGGACAGTTCCCTAACTACGAGCAGTATTTC.

In its sample, this clonotype was seen a few times. This rearrangement joins TRBV11-2 to TRBJ2-2; TRBD1 might be the D (6 bases). The CDR3 consists of 14 residues. Germline assignment: CDR1 SGHAT and CDR2 FQNNGV. Between the trimmed V and J ends, which lost 1 base and 6 bases, there was a span of 9 bases. CDR3 nucleotides: TGTGCCAGCAGCTTAGCATGGGGGCCCGGGGAGCTGTTTTTT. Encoded protein: CASSLAWGPGELFF.

Turning to this clonotype: Sequence at one end of the junction differs from germline and may be a read error. This chain uses TRBV4-1 with TRBJ2-3; D remains unclear. CDR3 size: 17 residues. CDR1 is MGHRA and CDR2 is YSYEKL in the germline V gene. This chain's CDR3 is CASSQDSRRRGTDTQYF. The CDR3 DNA is TGTGCCAGCAGCCAAGATAGTCGGCGGAGAGGCACAGATACGCAGTATTTT.

The genes are TRBV5-5 and TRBJ2-3; a possible D gene is TRBD2 (6 bases). The V gene's germline CDR1 is SGHKS and CDR2 YYEKEE (reference sequence). Trimming left V 0 bases short and J 0 bases short, with 11 bases between. The CDR3 spans 16 residues. CDR3 coding DNA: TGTGCCAGCAGCTTGGCCCCCGGGACTAGCACAGATACGCAGTATTTT. Protein product: CASSLAPGTSTDTQYF.

The rearrangement links TRBV20-1 to TRBJ1-1, with D maybe TRBD1 (6 bases). Trimming took 0 bases from V and 4 from J, leaving 18 bases between them. This CDR3 has 16 amino acids. Germline assignment: CDR1 DFQATT and CDR2 SNEGSKA (reference sequence). CDR3 nucleotides: TGCAGTGCTAGAGACCCGGGGCCAGGGGCGGGCACTGAAGCTTTCTTT. Translating gives CSARDPGPGAGTEAFF.

There are a few counts of this clonotype. The rearrangement uses TRBV7-2 and TRBJ2-1; unclear D gene. Per germline, CDR1 SGHTA and CDR2 FQGNSA. The CDR3 totals 13 residues. V gave up 7 bases and J gave up 6 bases, with 13 bases separating them. CDR3 sequence (DNA): TGTGCCAGCACCCAATCATGGAGCAATGAGCAGTTCTTC. Encoded protein: CASTQSWSNEQFF.

This clonotype was observed a handful of times. The rearrangement uses TRBV7-2 and TRBJ2-5, with D possibly matching TRBD1 (5 bases). The germline V gene has CDR1 SGHTA and CDR2 FQGNSA. Deletions cut 7 bases from V and 4 bases from J, with 16 bases between. The CDR3 has 14 residues. CDR3 in amino acids: CASTTQGVLETQYF. The CDR3 DNA is TGTGCCAGCACCACTCAAGGGGTTTTAGAGACCCAGTACTTC.

This clonotype was observed a handful of times. The chain is built from TRBV11-1 and TRBJ2-1; D may be TRBD1 or TRBD2 (5 bases each). The ends were cut back, 5 bases at V and 4 bases at J, with 24 bases in the middle. The CDR3 is 18 amino acids. Germline-derived CDR1 and CDR2 are SGHAT and FQDESV (reference sequence). The CDR3, as DNA: TGTGCCAGCAGCCAAGATTTGCGGAGGCACTGGGGGTACAATGAGCAGTTCTTC. Its translation is CASSQDLRRHWGYNEQFF.

J is TRBJ1-6 and V is TRBV7-3, with D unclear. Germline V gene sequence: CDR1 SGHTA, CDR2 FQGTGA. The V gene lost 0 bases and the J gene lost 4 bases, with 7 bases spanning the gap. The CDR3 spans 15 residues. CDR3: CASSLTDWYNSPLHF. CDR3 nucleotides: TGTGCCAGCAGCTTAACAGATTGGTATAATTCACCCCTCCACTTT.

The rearrangement joins TRBV28 to TRBJ2-1; 9 nucleotides match TRBD1. The CDR3 has 16 amino acids. The ends lost 2 bases at V and 0 bases at J; junction bases unmatched: 2. From germline, CDR1 is MDHEN and CDR2 SYDVKM. The CDR3 reads CASSLAGQGSYNEQFF. The CDR3 DNA follows: TGTGCCAGCAGTTTAGCGGGACAGGGCTCCTACAATGAGCAGTTCTTC.

In its sample, this clonotype was seen a few times. The chain recombines TRBV7-6 with TRBJ2-3; 7 bases fit TRBD2. In germline, CDR1 is SGHVS, CDR2 FNYEAQ. Trimming cost V 1 base and J 3 bases; bases outside gene matches: 10. The CDR3 has 17 residues. The CDR3 DNA follows: TGTGCCAGCAGCTTAGTGTATGGGCGGGAGAAGACAGATACGCAGTATTTT. Its translation is CASSLVYGREKTDTQYF.

This clonotype was seen only a few times. The chain is built from TRBV4-2 and TRBJ2-3; 10 bases are shared with TRBD2. Germline V gene lookup returns CDR1 LGHNA and CDR2 YNFKEQ. The CDR3 loop spans 16 amino acids. V lost 4 bases to trimming and J lost 0 bases; unmatched junction nucleotides: 4. For the CDR3, the DNA is TGTGCCAGCAGCCTCACTAGCGGGGTTAGCACAGATACGCAGTATTTT. Translation gives CASSLTSGVSTDTQYF.

V and J are TRBV6-1 and TRBJ2-2; 9 bases are a match to TRBD2. Germline-derived CDR1 and CDR2 are MNHNS and SASEGT. V dropped 1 base and J dropped 3; count of bases not matched to a gene: 0. This CDR3 spans 15 amino acids. The CDR3 DNA is TGTGCCAGCAGTGAAGGACTAGCGGACACCGGGGAGCTGTTTTTT. The encoded protein is CASSEGLADTGELFF.

The gene calls are TRBV12-3 or TRBV12-4 and TRBJ2-1; TRBD2 matches at 10 bases. This CDR3 is 14 amino acids long. The V and J ends lost 4 bases and 5 bases, in that order; junction bases with no gene match: 2. CDR3 sequence (DNA): TGTGCCAGCAGTTCGGGACTAGCGAACAATGAGCAGTTCTTC. As protein: CASSSGLANNEQFF.

The CDR3 here is CASNSGAENYGYTF. DNA for the CDR3: TGTGCCAGCAATTCGGGGGCAGAAAACTATGGCTACACCTTC. The chain is built from TRBV6-6 and TRBJ1-2, with D maybe TRBD1 (6 bases). Trimming removed 7 bases at V and 2 bases at J, with 14 bases between. CDR1 is MNHNY, CDR2 SVGAGI, per germline (reference sequence). The CDR3 is 14 residues long.

The chain is built from TRBV7-8 and TRBJ1-2, with D possibly matching TRBD1 (6 bases). The CDR3 has 16 residues. Trimming pared 4 bases from V and 5 bases from J, leaving 20 bases between. CDR1 is SGHVS, CDR2 FQNEAQ, per germline. CDR3 residues: CASSYLYLGTPYGYTF. The CDR3, as DNA: TGTGCCAGCAGCTACCTTTACCTGGGGACACCATATGGCTACACCTTC. Full variable domain (outside the CDR3, taken from reference TRBV7-8 and TRBJ1-2): GAGVSQSPRYKVAKRGQDVALRCDPISGHVSLFWYQQALGQGPEFLTYFQNEAQLDKSGLPSDRFFAERPEGSVSTLKIQRTQQEDSAVYLCASSYLYLGTPYGYTFGSGTRLTVV.

This clonotype was recorded at least ten times. This chain uses TRBV7-2 with TRBJ1-5; 7 bases line up with TRBD1. Germline V gives CDR1 SGHTA, CDR2 FQGNSA. The CDR3 has 14 residues. After removal of 5 bases from V and 0 bases from J, the junction contained 1 base not matched to a gene. CDR3: CASSRDSSNQPQHF. In nucleotides, the CDR3 is TGTGCCAGCAGCCGGGACAGTAGCAATCAGCCCCAGCATTTT. Based on the CDR3 plus reference TRBV7-2 and TRBJ1-5, the full variable domain is GAGVSQSPSNKVTEKGKDVELRCDPISGHTALYWYRQSLGQGLEFLIYFQGNSAPDKSGLPSDRFSAERTGGSVSTLTIQRTQQEDSAVYLCASSRDSSNQPQHFGDGTRLSIL.

The chain couples TRBV7-6 to TRBJ2-3; 8 bases are shared with TRBD2. CDR3 length: 17 residues. The germline CDR1 and CDR2 sequences are SGHVS and FNYEAQ. With 5 bases clipped from V and 0 bases from J, the junction kept 10 bases outside the gene matches. CDR3 sequence reads: CASSPFCGGTSTDTQYF. In DNA form, the CDR3 reads TGTGCCAGCAGCCCTTTTTGCGGGGGGACTAGCACAGATACGCAGTATTTT.

This clonotype occurred a few times. The V call is TRBV7-2, the J call TRBJ2-7; 8 nucleotides line up with TRBD2. Germline V lookup: CDR1 SGHTA, CDR2 FQGNSA. V gave up 5 bases and J gave up 1 base; unmatched junction bases: 7. The CDR3 has 15 amino acids. DNA for the CDR3: TGTGCCAGCAGCCCTAACGGGGGGGGGTCCTACGAGCAGTACTTC. Encoded protein: CASSPNGGGSYEQYF.